The rows below give T cell receptor beta chains drawn from one sample of a study of blood T cells in healthy people across ages. TCRdb re-derived calls from the 5' RACE reads in MiXCR, one entry per CDR3 protein. Found here are 800,000 to 950,000 distinct CDR3 sequences, 30% to 45% of them singletons; the top ten hold over 10%. The sequencing sample was made of blood. All receptors derive from a man aged 18 to 30 in good health. CDR3s include the opening cysteine and the closing phenylalanine or tryptophan. The order of the fields is J gene, V gene, D gene, clone size, CDR3 DNA, CDR3 protein. D genes are given only for firm matches. Part of the rows lack a size; the others show once, few, many or a class for expanded clones.

j_gene: TRBJ1-1
v_gene: TRBV20-1
d_gene: .
abundance: few
CDR3nt: TGCAGTGCTAGTTTCGCGAACACTGAAGCTTTCTTT
CDR3aa: CSASFANTEAFF

j_gene: TRBJ2-7
v_gene: TRBV12-5
d_gene: .
abundance: .
CDR3nt: TGTGCTAGTGGACCCCGACGTTACGAGCAGTACTTC
CDR3aa: CASGPRRYEQYF

j_gene: TRBJ1-5
v_gene: TRBV10-3
d_gene: .
abundance: .
CDR3nt: TGTGCCATCAGTTCGACAGTTAGCAATCAGCCCCAGCATTTT
CDR3aa: CAISSTVSNQPQHF

j_gene: TRBJ2-3
v_gene: TRBV14
d_gene: TRBD1
abundance: .
CDR3nt: TGTGCCAGCAGCCAAGGTCTCCCGGGACAGAGCACAGATACGCAGTATTTT
CDR3aa: CASSQGLPGQSTDTQYF

j_gene: TRBJ2-4
v_gene: TRBV27
d_gene: .
abundance: .
CDR3nt: TGTGCCAGCAGTTTAAACGCAGGAAGGAGATCCAAAAACATTCAGTACTTC
CDR3aa: CASSLNAGRRSKNIQYF

j_gene: TRBJ1-4
v_gene: TRBV6-5
d_gene: .
abundance: .
CDR3nt: TGTGCCAGCAGTACCGATACAGGGCTGGAGGAAAAACTGTTTTTT
CDR3aa: CASSTDTGLEEKLFF

j_gene: TRBJ2-7
v_gene: TRBV20-1
d_gene: .
abundance: .
CDR3nt: TGCAGTGCTAGAGATCTGCTCTCGCCCTACAATGAGCAGTACTTC
CDR3aa: CSARDLLSPYNEQYF

j_gene: TRBJ2-5
v_gene: TRBV20-1
d_gene: .
abundance: .
CDR3nt: TGCAGTGGAACTCCAGGGTGGCAAGAGACCCAGTACTTC
CDR3aa: CSGTPGWQETQYF

j_gene: TRBJ2-3
v_gene: TRBV27
d_gene: TRBD2
abundance: .
CDR3nt: TGTGCCAGCAGCCAAGGACTAGCGGGGGGGTATGGCACAGATACGCAGTATTTT
CDR3aa: CASSQGLAGGYGTDTQYF

j_gene: TRBJ2-7
v_gene: TRBV25-1
d_gene: .
abundance: few
CDR3nt: TGTGCCAGCAGTGCTAAGGACGGGGACTACGAGCAGTACTTC
CDR3aa: CASSAKDGDYEQYF

j_gene: TRBJ2-7
v_gene: TRBV5-5
d_gene: .
abundance: .
CDR3nt: TGTGCCAGCAGCTCGGATGAAAACTCCTACAATGAGCAGTACTTC
CDR3aa: CASSSDENSYNEQYF

j_gene: TRBJ2-5
v_gene: TRBV11-2
d_gene: .
abundance: .
CDR3nt: TGTGCCAGCAGCTTAGGGGTGGCAGGGTCCTACCAAGAGACCCAGTACTTC
CDR3aa: CASSLGVAGSYQETQYF